A single sample gave rise to the 10 T cell receptor beta chains below, sequenced in a study of Graves' ophthalmopathy and Graves' hyperthyroidism. The authors amplified TCR beta CDR3 regions from RNA transcripts. RT-PCR in the first round used HTBI primers; a second-round multiplex PCR followed. TCRdb reprocessed the multiplex PCR reads via MiXCR and lists one record per CDR3 protein. The sample yields approximately 700,000 distinct CDR3 sequences, roughly 39% seen once. Sample: peripheral blood. Receptors were obtained from an adult man with Graves' ophthalmopathy.

This clonotype has ten or more counts. V gene TRBV25-1 combines with J gene TRBJ2-3, with a tentative D call TRBD2 (5 bases). The V and J ends lost 5 bases and 1 base respectively, with 13 bases between them. This CDR3 contains 15 residues. CDR1 MGHDK and CDR2 SYGVNS come from the germline V gene. CDR3 DNA sequence: TGTGCCAGCAGTTCCCAGCGGAGCCGCACAGATACGCAGTATTTT. This gives the protein CASSSQRSRTDTQYF.

This clonotype was counted many times. The chain employs TRBV7-9 and TRBJ1-1; D remains ambiguous. V lost 5 bases to trimming and J lost 0 bases, with 10 bases between them. The CDR3 totals 14 residues. Germline V lookup: CDR1 SEHNR, CDR2 FQNEAQ (reference sequence). Here the CDR3 reads CASSTKTMNTEAFF. The CDR3 bases are TGTGCCAGCAGCACAAAAACCATGAACACTGAAGCTTTCTTT. The entire variable domain, with the rest obtained from reference TRBV7-9 and TRBJ1-1, is as follows: DTGVSQNPRHKITKRGQNVTFRCDPISEHNRLYWYRQTLGQGPEFLTYFQNEAQLEKSRLLSDRFSAERPKGSFSTLEIQRTEQGDSAMYLCASSTKTMNTEAFFGQGTRLTVV.

On this clonotype: At one boundary the junction diverges from the germline segment, which might be a read error. The CDR3 coding sequence is TGTGCCAGCAGATCGGCAGGGTGGCGTGGGGCGCTGTTTTTT. This codes for CASRSAGWRGALFF. The V and J genes are TRBV2 and TRBJ2-2; tentative D call: TRBD1 (5 bases). Germline V lookup: CDR1 SNHLY, CDR2 FYNNEI. The CDR3 runs 14 residues. The full variable domain, its missing parts supplied by reference TRBV2 and TRBJ2-2, is EPEVTQTPSHQVTQMGQEVILRCVPISNHLYFYWYRQILGQKVEFLVSFYNNEISEKSEIFDDQFSVERPDGSNFTLKIRSTKLEDSAMYFCASRSAGWRGALFFGEGSRLTVL.

This clonotype was observed at least ten times. V usage is TRBV6-5 and J usage is TRBJ1-2; weak D call: TRBD1 (6 bases). CDR3 length equals 15 residues. Germline V lookup: CDR1 MNHEY, CDR2 SVGAGI. V gave up 6 bases and J gave up 4 bases, with 18 bases separating them. The CDR3 region has the DNA TGTGCCAGCAGCCGAGAGTTACAGGGCGTCTATGGCTACACCTTC. Its translation: CASSRELQGVYGYTF.

This clonotype has ten or more counts. CDR3 amino acids: CSAGQKNTEAFF. Written as DNA, the CDR3 is TGCAGTGCCGGACAGAAAAACACTGAAGCTTTCTTT. V gene TRBV20-1 combines with J gene TRBJ1-1, with D possibly TRBD1 on 6 matching bases. The V end was cut by 6 bases, the J end by 2 bases, with 10 bases between. Germline CDR1 is DFQATT and CDR2 is SNEGSKA (reference sequence). The CDR3 has 12 residues.

This clonotype was counted at least ten times. The rearrangement links TRBV12-3 or TRBV12-4 to TRBJ1-5; maybe TRBD1 (6 bases). The CDR3 is made up of 13 amino acids. Trimming removed 6 bases at V and 4 bases at J, with 10 bases between. The CDR3: CASRQGENQPQHF. The CDR3 bases are TGTGCCAGCAGACAGGGAGAAAATCAGCCCCAGCATTTT.

This clonotype occurred a few times. J is TRBJ1-5 and V is TRBV12-3 or TRBV12-4; D not certain. Trimming removed 1 base at V and 2 bases at J, with 18 bases between. The CDR3 consists of 18 residues. The CDR3 loop reads CASSLGVTEVMGNQPQHF. The CDR3 nucleotides read TGTGCCAGCAGTTTAGGAGTCACTGAGGTGATGGGCAATCAGCCCCAGCATTTT.

The CDR3 region has the DNA TGTGCCAGCAGCTTAGCTTCAGGGTCGAGAGAGACCCAGTACTTC. It specifies CASSLASGSRETQYF. The genes are TRBV7-8 and TRBJ2-5; D might be TRBD1 (5 bases). The CDR3 runs to 15 residues. V lost 0 bases and J lost 4, with 12 bases in between. The germline gives CDR1 SGHVS, CDR2 FQNEAQ.

To note about this clonotype: A much larger clone lies one base from this, so it may be a read error. This chain connects TRBV20-1 to TRBJ1-1; D is uncertain. The V end lost 1 base, the J end lost 4 bases, and 19 bases lay between the germline ends. Germline V gives CDR1 DFQATT, CDR2 SNEGSKA (reference sequence). The CDR3 is made up of 16 amino acids. This chain's CDR3 is CSARGTEGWEVTEAFF. The CDR3 DNA sequence: TGCAGTGCTAGAGGAACCGAAGGTTGGGAGGTCACTGAAGCTTTCTTT.

On this clonotype itself: A much larger clone differs by one base, so this may be a read error. The chain joins TRBV9 to TRBJ1-2; D is unclear. CDR1 SGDLS and CDR2 YYNGEE come from the germline V gene. The length of the CDR3 is 12 residues. The CDR3 DNA follows: TGTGCCGGCAGCGTAGACGGCCATGGCTACACCTTC. Translating it yields CAGSVDGHGYTF.